The T cell receptor (beta chain) described here comes from a study of blood T cell repertoires in COVID-19. Study context: Whether acute or convalescent, the COVID-19 samples came from the United States, Italy and Spain. Nucleic acid was either cDNA or gDNA, and it came from T cells, B-cell-depleted T cells, or PBMCs.

The germline V gene encodes CDR1 LNHDA and CDR2 SQIVND (reference sequence). The CDR3 totals 16 residues. The V end lost 8 bases, the J end lost 4 bases, and 18 bases lay between the germline ends. The authors' processing: Estimates of nucleated cell counts were drawn from the amplification of reference gene primers. Assay: immunoSEQ multiplex PCR; the TCRdb copy retains only in-frame clones and omits some. V, J and clone size reflect that table, while D and trimming were determined from the DNA. The table includes just over 250,000 clones, around nine tenths detected once. Specimen: peripheral blood. The rearrangement links TRBV19 to TRBJ1-6, with D tentatively TRBD1 (5 bases). This TCR came from a woman aged 70-85 years with COVID-19, enrolled during active disease. The CDR3 here is CASSGNRRDYNSPLHF. The CDR3 DNA reads TGTGCCAGTTCTGGGAACAGGAGAGATTATAATTCACCCCTCCACTTT.